This is a list of T cell receptor beta chains from one sample in a study of shared clonotypes between healthy human individuals. The table came from immunoSEQ multiplex PCR; TCRdb's copy has only in-frame clones and leaves some out. The sample carries roughly 410,000 clones, about 96% recorded once. Source material: memory CD8+ T cells sorted from blood. These TCRs come from a man between 25 and 39 years old in good health. CDR3s include the opening cysteine and the closing phenylalanine or tryptophan. D genes are given only for firm matches. Where a row states a size, it is once, few, many or the class of an expanded clone; other rows omit it.

v_call: TRBV28
clone_size: -
d_call: TRBD1
j_call: TRBJ1-1
cdr3_aa: CASSFSLTGDTEAFF
cdr3_nt: TGTGCCAGCAGTTTCTCTCTCACAGGGGACACTGAAGCTTTCTTT

v_call: TRBV5-6
clone_size: once
d_call: -
j_call: TRBJ1-2
cdr3_aa: CASSLGQYGYTF
cdr3_nt: TGTGCCAGCAGCTTGGGACAGTATGGCTACACCTTC

v_call: TRBV5-1
clone_size: -
d_call: TRBD2
j_call: TRBJ2-3
cdr3_aa: CASRPPGRDGDTQYF
cdr3_nt: TGCGCCAGCAGACCCCCCGGGAGGGACGGAGATACGCAGTATTTT

v_call: TRBV5-1
clone_size: -
d_call: -
j_call: TRBJ1-1
cdr3_aa: CASRKQGTGAAFF
cdr3_nt: TGCGCCAGCAGGAAACAAGGGACGGGGGCAGCTTTCTTT

v_call: TRBV4-1
clone_size: -
d_call: TRBD2
j_call: TRBJ2-2
cdr3_aa: CASSLGTSVTGELFF
cdr3_nt: TGCGCCAGCAGCCTGGGGACTAGCGTTACCGGGGAGCTGTTTTTT

v_call: TRBV14
clone_size: -
d_call: -
j_call: TRBJ2-1
cdr3_aa: CASSWMNEQFF
cdr3_nt: TGTGCCAGCAGTTGGATGAATGAGCAGTTCTTC

v_call: TRBV9
clone_size: -
d_call: -
j_call: TRBJ2-1
cdr3_aa: CASSPRRGEQFF
cdr3_nt: TGTGCCAGCAGCCCCCGACGGGGGGAGCAGTTCTTC

v_call: TRBV7-2
clone_size: -
d_call: -
j_call: TRBJ1-1
cdr3_aa: CASSLPTENTEAFF
cdr3_nt: TGTGCCAGCAGCTTGCCGACAGAGAACACTGAAGCTTTCTTT

v_call: TRBV4-2
clone_size: -
d_call: TRBD1
j_call: TRBJ2-5
cdr3_aa: CASSPPGTGEETQYF
cdr3_nt: TGTGCCAGCAGCCCGCCCGGGACAGGGGAAGAGACCCAGTACTTC

v_call: TRBV7-9
clone_size: -
d_call: TRBD2
j_call: TRBJ2-1
cdr3_aa: CASLGGGTSGINEQFF
cdr3_nt: TGTGCCAGCCTGGGGGGCGGGACTAGCGGGATCAATGAGCAGTTCTTC

v_call: TRBV10-2
clone_size: -
d_call: TRBD2
j_call: TRBJ2-1
cdr3_aa: CAIAGGSYNEQFF
cdr3_nt: TGCGCCATTGCGGGAGGCTCCTACAATGAGCAGTTCTTC

v_call: TRBV28
clone_size: -
d_call: -
j_call: TRBJ2-3
cdr3_aa: CASSLEGARLTDTQYF
cdr3_nt: TGTGCCAGCAGTTTAGAGGGAGCCCGCCTCACAGATACGCAGTATTTT

v_call: TRBV13
clone_size: -
d_call: TRBD1
j_call: TRBJ2-7
cdr3_aa: CASRNRGQGNSYEQYF
cdr3_nt: TGTGCCAGCAGGAACAGGGGACAGGGGAATTCCTACGAGCAGTACTTC

v_call: TRBV11-2
clone_size: -
d_call: -
j_call: TRBJ2-2
cdr3_aa: CASSLSPGLYTGELFF
cdr3_nt: TGTGCCAGCAGCTTATCCCCGGGACTCTACACCGGGGAGCTGTTTTTT

v_call: TRBV28
clone_size: -
d_call: TRBD1
j_call: TRBJ1-5
cdr3_aa: CASRGQGNQPQHF
cdr3_nt: TGTGCCAGCAGGGGACAGGGCAATCAGCCCCAGCATTTT

v_call: TRBV30
clone_size: -
d_call: -
j_call: TRBJ1-4
cdr3_aa: CACKLQKLFF
cdr3_nt: TGTGCCTGTAAATTACAGAAACTGTTTTTT

v_call: TRBV28
clone_size: -
d_call: TRBD1
j_call: TRBJ2-3
cdr3_aa: CASSPDRVGDTQYF
cdr3_nt: TGTGCCAGCAGTCCGGACAGGGTAGGAGATACGCAGTATTTT

v_call: TRBV5-1
clone_size: -
d_call: -
j_call: TRBJ2-3
cdr3_aa: CASSSTDTQYF
cdr3_nt: TGCGCCAGCAGCTCCACAGATACGCAGTATTTT

v_call: TRBV12-5
clone_size: -
d_call: TRBD1
j_call: TRBJ1-2
cdr3_aa: CASGFNTGVRGYTF
cdr3_nt: TGTGCTAGTGGTTTTAATACAGGGGTACGAGGCTACACCTTC

v_call: TRBV4-1
clone_size: -
d_call: TRBD2
j_call: TRBJ2-7
cdr3_aa: CASSQMRLLAGDSYEQYF
cdr3_nt: TGCGCCAGCAGCCAAATGCGCCTACTAGCGGGAGATTCCTACGAGCAGTACTTC

v_call: TRBV5-1
clone_size: -
d_call: TRBD2
j_call: TRBJ2-3
cdr3_aa: CASNRLASDTQYF
cdr3_nt: TGCGCCAGCAACAGACTAGCGTCAGATACGCAGTATTTT

v_call: TRBV6-1
clone_size: -
d_call: -
j_call: TRBJ1-4
cdr3_aa: CASSDIGAANEKLFF
cdr3_nt: TGTGCCAGCAGTGATATAGGGGCTGCTAATGAAAAACTGTTTTTT

v_call: TRBV4-1
clone_size: once
d_call: TRBD2
j_call: TRBJ2-1
cdr3_aa: CASSQEGLLAVDNEQFF
cdr3_nt: TGCGCCAGCAGCCAAGAGGGTCTCCTAGCGGTCGACAATGAGCAGTTCTTC

v_call: TRBV21-1
clone_size: -
d_call: -
j_call: TRBJ2-3
cdr3_aa: CASSKGRLAGGKWDTQYF
cdr3_nt: TGTGCCAGCAGCAAAGGCAGACTAGCGGGAGGGAAATGGGATACGCAGTATTTT

v_call: TRBV15
clone_size: -
d_call: TRBD1
j_call: TRBJ1-1
cdr3_aa: CATSRDTGTVNTEAFF
cdr3_nt: TGTGCCACCAGCAGAGACACCGGGACAGTGAACACTGAAGCTTTCTTT

v_call: TRBV21-1
clone_size: -
d_call: -
j_call: TRBJ2-7
cdr3_aa: CASSKDASGQYEQYF
cdr3_nt: TGTGCCAGCAGCAAAGACGCTAGCGGGCAATACGAGCAGTACTTC